Included here is one TCR beta chain sequence, with context. Its antigen is not identified. The data were taken from a study of shared clonotypes between healthy human individuals. General study results and limits: Estimated clonotype richness was generally higher in naive than memory subsets. Genetic and exposure-history diversity was limited by the few donors. Clonotype sharing among donors was thought likely to change with sequencing depth.

Some clones are missing from TCRdb's copy, which holds only in-frame ones; the method was immunoSEQ multiplex PCR. The sample gives fewer than 400,000 clones, about 74% of which show up once; 10% is in the top ten. This CDR3 has 17 residues. Between the trimmed V and J ends, which lost 0 bases and 5 bases, there was a span of 19 bases. Germline-derived CDR1 and CDR2 are MGHRA and YSYEKL. The gene calls are TRBV4-1 and TRBJ1-1, with D possibly TRBD1 on 6 matching bases. The sequence was obtained from a man between 25 and 39 years old in good health. The sequencing input was memory CD4+ T cells sorted from blood. Described subset: CD45RA-negative fraction. The CDR3 sequence is CASSQDPTVRGRTEAFF. CDR3 bases: TGCGCCAGCAGCCAAGATCCTACCGTCAGGGGTCGTACTGAAGCTTTCTTT.